Presented here are 20 T cell receptor beta chains from one specimen sequenced in a study of blood T cell repertoires in COVID-19. The table came from immunoSEQ multiplex PCR; TCRdb's copy has only in-frame clones and leaves some out. Of around 250,000 clones listed, roughly 80% are singletons. Sequenced input: peripheral blood. These receptors were collected from a young woman with acute or convalescent COVID-19.

The chain uses TRBV14 and TRBJ2-7; 9 bases are a match to TRBD2. The CDR3 totals 14 residues. CDR1 is SGHDN and CDR2 is FVKESK in the germline V gene. J was trimmed by 6 bases and V by 4 bases; bases with no gene match: 7. The CDR3 DNA reads as TGTGCCAGCAGCCGAAGTAGCGGGAGTTTCGAGCAGTACTTC. It translates to CASSRSSGSFEQYF.

This rearrangement joins TRBV30 to TRBJ1-5; D gene ambiguous. The germline gives CDR1 GTSNPN, CDR2 SVGIG (reference sequence). The CDR3 loop spans 15 amino acids. Trimming left V 1 base short and J 4 bases short, with 14 bases between. For the CDR3, the DNA is TGTGCCTGGAGTGACAACGGACTGGGGAATCAGCCCCAGCATTTT. It yields the protein CAWSDNGLGNQPQHF.

The chain has TRBV3-1 (or the pseudogene TRBV3-2) and TRBJ1-6; D is unclear. Trimming stripped 1 base from V and 14 bases from J, with 12 bases between. The length of the CDR3 is 13 residues. The germline V gene has CDR1 LGHDT and CDR2 YNNKEL (reference sequence). The CDR3 DNA reads as TGTGCCAGCAGCCAAGTCCCGGGATTGGCCCTCCACTTT. Encoded protein: CASSQVPGLALHF.

The chain links TRBV11-3 to TRBJ2-3; 7 bases agree with TRBD2. Trimming cost V 3 bases and J 0 bases; bases outside gene matches: 9. Germline CDR1 reads SGHNT; CDR2 reads YENEEA. There are 17 residues in the CDR3. The CDR3 reads CASSFSRGGSSTDTQYF. Written as DNA, the CDR3 is TGTGCCAGCAGCTTTAGTCGGGGCGGGAGTAGCACAGATACGCAGTATTTT. The full variable domain, with the rest looked up from reference TRBV11-3 and TRBJ2-3, is EAGVVQSPRYKIIEKKQPVAFWCNPISGHNTLYWYLQNLGQGPELLIRYENEEAVDDSQLPKDRFSAERLKGVDSTLKIQPAELGDSAVYLCASSFSRGGSSTDTQYFGPGTRLTVL.

This chain links TRBV27 with TRBJ1-5; D remains unclear. CDR3 length equals 16 residues. With 5 bases removed from V and 0 bases from J, the gap between germline ends came to 14 bases. From germline, CDR1 is MNHEY and CDR2 SMNVEV (reference sequence). CDR3 bases: TGTGCCAGCAGTGGCGGGGATTCCTATAGCAATCAGCCCCAGCATTTT. Its protein product is CASSGGDSYSNQPQHF.

This sequence joins TRBV14 and TRBJ2-7, with 7 bases that match TRBD1. The germline V gene encodes CDR1 SGHDN and CDR2 FVKESK. The CDR3 contains 14 residues. The trim removed 4 bases at V and 1 base at J, leaving 4 bases unmatched. DNA of the CDR3: TGTGCCAGCAGCCCCTGGGACAGTTCCTACGAGCAGTACTTC. Its translation: CASSPWDSSYEQYF.

The chain links TRBV7-2 to TRBJ1-1; 8 nucleotides match TRBD1. CDR3 length equals 15 residues. CDR1 SGHTA and CDR2 FQGNSA come from the germline V gene. Unmatched junction bases numbered 7, after V lost 5 bases and J lost 2 bases. Written as DNA, the CDR3 is TGTGCCAGCAGCGTGGGCCCAGGGGGCAACACTGAAGCTTTCTTT. This encodes CASSVGPGGNTEAFF.

The chain joins TRBV24-1 to TRBJ2-7; 9 positions match TRBD2. The germline V gene encodes CDR1 KGHDR and CDR2 SFDVKD. The CDR3 spans 16 residues. The V segment lost 4 bases and the J segment 0 bases; nucleotides outside the gene matches: 6. The CDR3, as DNA: TGTGCCACCAGTGACCCAAATAGCGGGAGCTCCTACGAGCAGTACTTC. Translated: CATSDPNSGSSYEQYF.

V gene TRBV28 combines with J gene TRBJ1-1; D is undetermined. CDR3 length: 14 residues. The germline CDR1 and CDR2 sequences are MDHEN and SYDVKM. Trimming stripped 4 bases from V and 2 bases from J, with 11 bases between. The CDR3 DNA reads as TGTGCCAGCAGTTCGGGATTTTTCAACACTGAAGCTTTCTTT. Protein: CASSSGFFNTEAFF.

This sequence joins TRBV6-5 and TRBJ2-5, with 8 bases fitting TRBD1. This CDR3 has 14 amino acids. Trimming at V came to 4 bases and at J to 5 bases, leaving 6 bases not matched to a gene. CDR1 MNHEY and CDR2 SVGAGI come from the germline V gene. The CDR3 protein is CASSLSGGAETQYF. CDR3 nucleotide sequence: TGTGCCAGCAGTTTATCAGGGGGCGCGGAGACCCAGTACTTC.

This clone was observed a handful of times. This chain joins TRBV6-5 and TRBJ1-1; the D is unclear. Germline V gene lookup returns CDR1 MNHEY and CDR2 SVGAGI. CDR3 length equals 14 residues. V dropped 0 bases and J dropped 6 bases, with 11 bases sitting between them. CDR3 sequence reads: CASSYSLGSPEAFF. As DNA, the CDR3 is TGTGCCAGCAGTTACTCGTTGGGGAGCCCTGAAGCTTTCTTT.

The rearrangement links TRBV6-5 to TRBJ2-7; 8 nucleotides match TRBD2. The V and J ends lost 3 bases and 3 bases, in that order; junction bases with no gene match: 7. CDR1 and CDR2 from the germline V gene are MNHEY and SVGAGI. This CDR3 has 15 residues. CDR3 DNA: TGTGCCAGCAGTTATACCGGGCTAGCGGGCTACGAGCAGTACTTC. Translation: CASSYTGLAGYEQYF.

The rearrangement joins TRBV19 to TRBJ2-1, with D unclear. The V gene's germline CDR1 is LNHDA and CDR2 SQIVND (reference sequence). The ends were cut back, 1 base at V and 3 bases at J, with 7 bases in the middle. The CDR3 has 14 amino acids. CDR3 residues: CASSIGQFYNEQFF. The CDR3 DNA follows: TGTGCCAGTAGTATAGGTCAGTTCTACAATGAGCAGTTCTTC.

The chain joins TRBV28 to TRBJ1-1, with TRBD1 as a possible D gene (6 bases). V shed 7 bases and J shed 2 bases, with 17 bases lying between them. The CDR3 loop spans 15 amino acids. The V gene's germline CDR1 is MDHEN and CDR2 SYDVKM. The chain's CDR3 is CASTSPGDPNTEAFF. The DNA of the CDR3 is TGTGCCAGCACCAGCCCAGGGGACCCTAACACTGAAGCTTTCTTT.

The rearrangement joins TRBV20-1 to TRBJ2-5; TRBD2 agrees at 8 bases. The CDR3 contains 16 residues. From germline, CDR1 is DFQATT and CDR2 SNEGSKA (reference sequence). With V trimmed by 3 bases and J by 5 bases, 14 bases remained unmatched. The CDR3 loop is CSASSFVGGVWETQYF. Written as DNA, the CDR3 is TGCAGTGCTAGTTCTTTTGTCGGGGGGGTTTGGGAGACCCAGTACTTC.

The chain has TRBV7-9 and TRBJ2-4; the match to TRBD1 covers 7 bases. Germline assignment: CDR1 SEHNR and CDR2 FQNEAQ (reference sequence). The CDR3 covers 17 residues. V gave up 1 base and J gave up 0 bases; unmatched junction bases: 6. The CDR3 here is CASSLVDRVVAKNIQYF. DNA for the CDR3: TGTGCCAGCAGCTTAGTCGACAGGGTGGTAGCCAAAAACATTCAGTACTTC.

The rearrangement uses TRBV7-9 and TRBJ2-7; 7 bases line up with TRBD2. Germline loops: CDR1 SEHNR, CDR2 FQNEAQ (reference sequence). The CDR3 contains 13 residues. Trimming at V came to 5 bases and at J to 5 bases, leaving 6 bases not matched to a gene. The CDR3 loop is CASSPTRGDEQYF. The CDR3 nucleotides are TGTGCCAGCAGCCCTACTCGGGGGGACGAGCAGTACTTC.

V usage is TRBV11-3 and J usage is TRBJ2-1; D uncertain. Germline V gives CDR1 SGHNT, CDR2 YENEEA. V was clipped by 2 bases and J by 10 bases, with 12 bases between them. The CDR3 runs to 13 residues. The chain's CDR3 is CASSLTLAHEQFF. The CDR3, as DNA: TGTGCCAGCAGCTTAACGTTGGCCCACGAGCAGTTCTTC.

This chain connects TRBV5-6 to TRBJ1-6; 10 bases map to TRBD1. V dropped 3 bases and J dropped 4; count of bases not matched to a gene: 4. Per the germline V gene, CDR1 is SGHDT and CDR2 is YYEEEE. The CDR3 runs 16 residues. CDR3 loop: CASSWGQGFYNSPLHF. The CDR3 coding sequence is TGTGCCAGCAGCTGGGGACAGGGGTTTTATAATTCACCCCTCCACTTT.

The chain links TRBV6-6 to TRBJ1-4; no firm D call. Germline CDR1 is MNHNY and CDR2 is SVGAGI (reference sequence). CDR3 length: 14 amino acids. The V gene lost 5 bases and the J gene lost 0 bases, with 7 bases spanning the gap. CDR3: CASSRLATNEKLFF. Written as DNA, the CDR3 is TGTGCCAGCAGTCGACTTGCAACTAATGAAAAACTGTTTTTT.